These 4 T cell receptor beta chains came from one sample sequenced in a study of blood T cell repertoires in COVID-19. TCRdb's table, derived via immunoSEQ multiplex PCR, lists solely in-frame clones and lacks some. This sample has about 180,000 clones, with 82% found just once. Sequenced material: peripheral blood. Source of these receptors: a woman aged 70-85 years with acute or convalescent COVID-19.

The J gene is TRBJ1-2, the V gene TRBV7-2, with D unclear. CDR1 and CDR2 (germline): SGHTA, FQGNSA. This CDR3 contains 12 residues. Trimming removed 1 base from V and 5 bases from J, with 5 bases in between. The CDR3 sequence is CASSLGPYGYTF. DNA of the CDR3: TGTGCCAGCAGCTTAGGGCCGTATGGCTACACCTTC.

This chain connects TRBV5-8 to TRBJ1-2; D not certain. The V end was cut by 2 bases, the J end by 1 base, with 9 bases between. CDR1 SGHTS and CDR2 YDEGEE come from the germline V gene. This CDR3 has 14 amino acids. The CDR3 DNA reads TGTGCCAGCAGCTTTCAACATATTAACTATGGCTACACCTTC. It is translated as CASSFQHINYGYTF.

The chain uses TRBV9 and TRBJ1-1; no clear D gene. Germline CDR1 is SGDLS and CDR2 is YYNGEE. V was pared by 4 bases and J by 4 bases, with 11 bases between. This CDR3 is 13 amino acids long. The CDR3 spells CASSPRSGTEAFF. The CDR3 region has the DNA TGTGCCAGCAGCCCCCGCTCGGGCACTGAAGCTTTCTTT.

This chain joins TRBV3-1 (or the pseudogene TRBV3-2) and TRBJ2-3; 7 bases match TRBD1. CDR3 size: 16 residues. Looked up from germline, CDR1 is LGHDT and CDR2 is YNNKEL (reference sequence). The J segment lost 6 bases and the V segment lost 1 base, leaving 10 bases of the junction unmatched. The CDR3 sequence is CASSQGRGYGADTQYF. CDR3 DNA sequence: TGTGCCAGCAGCCAAGGCAGGGGGTATGGGGCGGATACGCAGTATTTT.